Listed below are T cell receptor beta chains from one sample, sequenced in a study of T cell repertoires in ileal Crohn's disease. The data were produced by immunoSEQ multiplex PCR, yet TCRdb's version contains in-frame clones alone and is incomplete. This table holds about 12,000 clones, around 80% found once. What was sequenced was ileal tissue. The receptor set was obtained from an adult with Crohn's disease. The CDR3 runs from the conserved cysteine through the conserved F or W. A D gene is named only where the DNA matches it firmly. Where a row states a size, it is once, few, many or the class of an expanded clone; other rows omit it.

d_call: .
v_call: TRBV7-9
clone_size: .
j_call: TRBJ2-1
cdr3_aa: CASSQEGSLRNEQFF
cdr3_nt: TGTGCCAGCAGCCAAGAGGGTAGTCTTAGGAATGAGCAGTTCTTC

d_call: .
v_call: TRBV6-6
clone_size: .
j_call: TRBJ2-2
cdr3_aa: CASSPRSGITGELFF
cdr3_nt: TGTGCCAGCAGCCCCCGGTCGGGAATCACCGGGGAGCTGTTTTTT

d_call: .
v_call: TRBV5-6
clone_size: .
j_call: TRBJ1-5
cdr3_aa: CASSLLGNQPQHF
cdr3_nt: TGTGCCAGCAGCTTACTCGGCAATCAGCCCCAGCATTTT

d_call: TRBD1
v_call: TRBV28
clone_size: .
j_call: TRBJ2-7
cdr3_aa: CASRQVGTVPQEEQYF
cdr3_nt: TGTGCCAGCAGACAAGTGGGGACAGTTCCCCAAGAAGAGCAGTACTTC

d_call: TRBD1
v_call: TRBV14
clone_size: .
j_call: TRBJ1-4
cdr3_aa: CASSHPGTGLSNEKLFF
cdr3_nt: TGTGCCAGCAGCCACCCCGGGACAGGGTTATCTAATGAAAAACTGTTTTTT

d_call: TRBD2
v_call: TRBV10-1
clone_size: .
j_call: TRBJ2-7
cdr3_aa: CASIPLARSYEQYF
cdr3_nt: TGCGCCAGCATTCCACTAGCGCGATCCTACGAGCAGTACTTC

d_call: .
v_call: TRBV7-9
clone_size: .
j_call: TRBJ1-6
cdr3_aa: CASSLELISPLHF
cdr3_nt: TGTGCCAGCAGCTTAGAGCTTATTTCACCCCTCCACTTT

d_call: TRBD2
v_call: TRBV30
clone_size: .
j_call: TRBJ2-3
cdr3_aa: CAWSVIVAGGLDTQYF
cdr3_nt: TGTGCCTGGAGTGTAATAGTAGCGGGGGGATTGGATACGCAGTATTTT

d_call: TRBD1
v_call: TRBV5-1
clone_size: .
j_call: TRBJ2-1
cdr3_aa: CASSLATGGYNEQFF
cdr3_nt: TGCGCCAGCAGCTTGGCGACAGGGGGCTACAATGAGCAGTTCTTC

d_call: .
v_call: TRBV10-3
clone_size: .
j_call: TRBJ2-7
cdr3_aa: CAISDPLTVSYEQYF
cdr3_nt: TGTGCCATCAGTGACCCCCTGACAGTCTCCTACGAGCAGTACTTC

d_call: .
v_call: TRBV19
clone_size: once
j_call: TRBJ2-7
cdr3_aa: CASSTPQRAPYEQYF
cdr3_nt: TGTGCCAGTAGTACCCCACAGCGGGCGCCCTACGAGCAGTACTTC

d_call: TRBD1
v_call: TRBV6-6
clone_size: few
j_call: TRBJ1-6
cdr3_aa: CASTLTGGVSPLHF
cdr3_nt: TGTGCCAGCACCTTAACAGGGGGCGTTTCACCCCTCCACTTT

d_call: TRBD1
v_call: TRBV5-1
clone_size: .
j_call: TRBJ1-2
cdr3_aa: CASSARGSYGYTF
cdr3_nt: TGCGCCAGCAGCGCCAGGGGGTCCTATGGCTACACCTTC

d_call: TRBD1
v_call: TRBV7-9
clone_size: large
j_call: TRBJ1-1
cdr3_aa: CASKGAWTEAFF
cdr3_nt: TGTGCCAGCAAGGGGGCGTGGACTGAAGCTTTCTTT

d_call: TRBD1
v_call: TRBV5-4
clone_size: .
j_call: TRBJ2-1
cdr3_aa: CASSRPGQGRNKQFF
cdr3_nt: TGTGCCAGCAGTCGTCCGGGACAGGGCCGAAATAAGCAGTTCTTC

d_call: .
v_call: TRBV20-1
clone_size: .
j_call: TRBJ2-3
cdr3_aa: CSANHRGTQYF
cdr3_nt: TGCAGTGCTAATCATAGAGGTACGCAGTATTTT

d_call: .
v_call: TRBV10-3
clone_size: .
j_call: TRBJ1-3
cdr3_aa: CAISETGLRNTIYF
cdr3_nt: TGTGCCATCAGCGAGACAGGTCTCCGGAACACCATATATTTT

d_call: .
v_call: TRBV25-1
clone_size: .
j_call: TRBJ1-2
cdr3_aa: CASSTGGYGYTF
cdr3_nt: TGTGCCAGTTCGACAGGAGGATATGGCTACACCTTC

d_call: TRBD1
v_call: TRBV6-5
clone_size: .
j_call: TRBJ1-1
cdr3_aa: CASSRTGPTEAFF
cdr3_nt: TGTGCCAGCAGTAGGACAGGCCCGACTGAAGCTTTCTTT

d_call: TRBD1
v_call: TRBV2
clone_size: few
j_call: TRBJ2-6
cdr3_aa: CASRGGQGSGANVLTF
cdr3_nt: TGTGCCAGCAGGGGGGGACAGGGCTCTGGGGCCAACGTCCTGACTTTC

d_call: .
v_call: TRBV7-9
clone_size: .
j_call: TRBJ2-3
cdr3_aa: CASSLGGSSGTQYF
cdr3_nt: TGTGCCAGCAGCTTAGGTGGCAGCTCAGGTACGCAGTATTTT

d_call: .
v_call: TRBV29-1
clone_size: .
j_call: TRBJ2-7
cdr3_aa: CSVEPDRNEQYF
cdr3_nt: TGCAGCGTCGAACCGGACAGAAACGAGCAGTACTTC

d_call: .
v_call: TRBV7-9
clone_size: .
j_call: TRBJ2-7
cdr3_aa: CASSSQRTPAPYEQYF
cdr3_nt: TGTGCCAGCAGCTCTCAGCGCACCCCTGCTCCCTACGAGCAGTACTTC

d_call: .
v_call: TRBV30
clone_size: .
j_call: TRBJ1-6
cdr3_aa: CAWSVLPGNSPLHF
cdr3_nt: TGTGCCTGGAGTGTACTGCCAGGCAATTCACCCCTCCACTTT

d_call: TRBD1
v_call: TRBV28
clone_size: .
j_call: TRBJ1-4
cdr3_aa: CASSPGGKKREKLFF
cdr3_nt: TGTGCCAGCAGCCCAGGGGGAAAGAAAAGGGAAAAACTGTTTTTT

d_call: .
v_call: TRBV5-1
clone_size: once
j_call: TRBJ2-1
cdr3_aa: CASSKTGDNEQFF
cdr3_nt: TGCGCCAGCAGCAAGACAGGAGACAATGAGCAGTTCTTC

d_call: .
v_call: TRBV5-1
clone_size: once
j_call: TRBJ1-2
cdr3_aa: CASSLYRGSEGYTF
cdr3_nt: TGCGCCAGCAGCTTGTATAGAGGGTCGGAGGGCTACACCTTC

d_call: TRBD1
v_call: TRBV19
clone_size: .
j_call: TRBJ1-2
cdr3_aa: CASSGQGKGGYTF
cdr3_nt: TGTGCCAGTAGCGGACAGGGGAAAGGAGGCTACACCTTC

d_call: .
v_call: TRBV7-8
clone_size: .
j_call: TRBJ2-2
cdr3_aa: CASSLQGNTGELFF
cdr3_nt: TGTGCCAGCAGCTTACAGGGGAACACCGGGGAGCTGTTTTTT

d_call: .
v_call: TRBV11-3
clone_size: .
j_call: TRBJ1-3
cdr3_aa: CASSLRAGVAGNTIYF
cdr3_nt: TGTGCCAGCAGCTTAAGGGCAGGGGTTGCTGGAAACACCATATATTTT

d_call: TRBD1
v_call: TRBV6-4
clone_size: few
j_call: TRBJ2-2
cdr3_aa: CASKATGGDTGELFF
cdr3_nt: TGTGCCAGCAAGGCGACAGGGGGGGACACCGGGGAGCTGTTTTTT

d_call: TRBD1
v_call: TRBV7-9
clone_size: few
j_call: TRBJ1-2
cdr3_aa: CASSPGTAINYGYTF
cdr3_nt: TGTGCCAGCAGCCCCGGGACAGCTATAAACTATGGCTACACCTTC